The source of this T cell receptor (beta chain) is a study of blood T cell repertoires in COVID-19. Study overall: COVID-19 samples, acute and convalescent, were from the United States, Italy and Spain. T cells, B-cell-depleted T cells, or PBMCs supplied cDNA or gDNA.

Under the authors' procedure: Counts of nucleated cells, estimated from reference gene primer amplification, were obtained. Data came from immunoSEQ multiplex PCR; TCRdb stores just in-frame clones and leaves some out. That table is the source of V, J and clone size, and D and trimming were worked out from the DNA. The sample has around 23,000 clones, 80% to 90% seen once; the top ten hold approximately 19%. The CDR3 runs 15 residues. V lost 2 bases, J lost 0 bases, and 10 bases lay in between. Germline V CDR1 and CDR2: GTSNPN, SVGIG (reference sequence). The specimen was peripheral blood. This receptor was taken from a human donor in a cohort sampled during active COVID-19. The rearrangement links TRBV30 to TRBJ1-4; D remains unclear. CDR3 DNA sequence: TGTGCCTGGAGTCGCGGAGGGACAACTAATGAAAAACTGTTTTTT. Its translation is CAWSRGGTTNEKLFF.